Each of the 25 T cell receptor beta chains below was sequenced from the same sample in a study of tumor and adjacent non-tumor tissue in lung cancer. This sample's RNA came from whole unsorted tissue. The normal lung tissue was taken more than 3 cm from the tumor edge. TCRbeta libraries were built with three rounds of nested PCR, modified from ARM-PCR. TCRdb reprocessed the multiplex PCR reads via MiXCR and lists one record per CDR3 protein. Seen here are approximately 90,000 distinct CDR3 sequences, under 80% observed once, and the top ten hold roughly a fifth. The sample taken for sequencing was distant non-tumor lung tissue. Every receptor here comes from a woman aged 45-65 years with non-small cell lung cancer.

With regard to this clonotype: The junction and the germline gene differ at one end; a read error may be behind it. This chain links TRBV4-1 with TRBJ2-7, with TRBD1 matching over 8 bases. This CDR3 is 15 amino acids long. Germline V CDR1 and CDR2: MGHRA, YSYEKL. CDR3 residues: CASSQVTGGSYEQYF. Here the CDR3 DNA reads TGTGCCAGCAGCCAAGTCACAGGGGGCTCCTACGAGCAGTACTTC.

The genes are TRBV6-6 and TRBJ2-7; tentative D call: TRBD1 (5 bases). The CDR3 extends over 13 amino acids. Trimming cost V 11 bases and J 6 bases, with 20 bases left between them. From germline, CDR1 is MNHNY and CDR2 SVGAGI (reference sequence). The CDR3 spells CARFVGAGLEQYF. CDR3 DNA sequence: TGTGCCCGCTTTGTAGGGGCAGGGCTCGAGCAGTACTTC.

The rearrangement joins TRBV5-1 to TRBJ2-3, with D possibly being TRBD2 (5 bases). Trimming took off 0 bases at V and 2 bases at J, with 10 bases between the two ends. The CDR3 loop spans 15 amino acids. Germline CDR1 is SGHRS and CDR2 is YFSETQ. DNA of the CDR3: TGCGCCAGCAGCTTGGACGGGATACTCACAGATACGCAGTATTTT. Translating gives CASSLDGILTDTQYF.

This chain connects TRBV5-6 to TRBJ2-7, with no clear D. Germline V CDR1 and CDR2: SGHDT, YYEEEE. This CDR3 has 15 residues. Trimming took off 9 bases at V and 7 bases at J, with 26 bases between the two ends. The CDR3 here is CAIILGRLMGKEQYF. The CDR3 DNA reads as TGTGCCATCATTTTGGGTCGATTAATGGGGAAAGAGCAGTACTTC.

The chain employs TRBV6-6 and TRBJ2-1; D not resolved. Germline lookup yields CDR1 MNHNY and CDR2 SVGAGI (reference sequence). There are 14 residues in the CDR3. The V and J ends lost 6 bases and 6 bases respectively, with 15 bases between them. CDR3 sequence reads: CASSSRHLLNEQFF. For the CDR3, the DNA is TGTGCCAGCAGCTCTCGACATCTTCTCAATGAGCAGTTCTTC.

This clonotype was counted many times. The chain couples TRBV28 to TRBJ2-2; TRBD2 aligns across 8 bases. V lost 10 bases, J lost 6 bases, and 7 bases stayed unmatched. Germline loops: CDR1 MDHEN, CDR2 SYDVKM. The CDR3 is made up of 13 amino acids. CDR3 loop: CANQRERAGELFF. The CDR3 DNA is TGTGCCAACCAGCGGGAGAGGGCCGGGGAGCTGTTTTTT.

Details on this clonotype: A read error may account for a junction end that differs from germline. The V call is TRBV6-6, the J call TRBJ2-3, with D perhaps TRBD1 (5 bases). The germline gives CDR1 MNHNY, CDR2 SVGAGI (reference sequence). The length of the CDR3 is 14 residues. CDR3 bases: TGTGCCGGCAGGGCCCATGGACACACAGATACGCAGTATTTT. This codes for CAGRAHGHTDTQYF.

In regard to this clonotype: One end of the junction does not line up with germline, which may come from a read error. This chain links TRBV7-8 with TRBJ1-2; no definite D call. The germline V gene has CDR1 SGHVS and CDR2 FQNEAQ. The CDR3 has 14 amino acids. The CDR3 region is CASSLASVDYGYTF. The CDR3 DNA is TGTGCCAGCAGCCTAGCATCGGTGGACTATGGCTACACCTTC.

The table lists this clonotype with many counts. The CDR3, as DNA: TGTGCCAGCGGAACGGGAGGCCTTAGCTCCTACGAGCAGTACTTC. Translated, it gives CASGTGGLSSYEQYF. J is TRBJ2-7 and V is TRBV12-3 or TRBV12-4, with 7 bases aligning to TRBD2. This CDR3 contains 15 residues. Germline trimming cut 8 bases from V and 0 bases from J; bases unmatched to any gene: 10.

As regards this clonotype: Germline and junction disagree at one end, which may indicate a read error. The J gene is TRBJ2-3, the V gene TRBV5-1, with D hard to call. Germline loops: CDR1 SGHRS, CDR2 YFSETQ. There are 19 residues in the CDR3. DNA of the CDR3: TGTGCCAGCAGCCCACGACGGCCAGTTAGGGCAGGAGGCACAGATACGCAGTATTTT. This translates into CASSPRRPVRAGGTDTQYF.

This clonotype was found many times. This chain links TRBV28 with TRBJ2-2; no firm D call. The CDR3 is 12 residues long. The germline V gene has CDR1 MDHEN and CDR2 SYDVKM. Trimming took 3 bases from V and 7 from J, leaving 6 bases between them. This CDR3 is CASSFLHGELFF. CDR3 DNA sequence: TGTGCCAGCAGTTTTTTACACGGGGAGCTGTTTTTT.

This clonotype was counted only a few times. This likely comes from a read error, as the CDR3 has no conserved phenylalanine or tryptophan at its end. This chain joins TRBV10-3 and TRBJ2-5, with D possibly TRBD2 on 6 matching bases. The CDR3 is 13 amino acids. Trimming pared 8 bases from V and 2 bases from J, leaving 12 bases between. Germline CDR1 reads ENHRY; CDR2 reads SYGVKD. The CDR3 region is CAIAFSGQETQYV. Here the CDR3 DNA reads TGTGCCATCGCCTTTAGCGGACAAGAGACCCAGTACGTC.

V gene TRBV7-8 combines with J gene TRBJ2-7; 10 positions agree with TRBD1. This CDR3 comprises 14 residues. V was clipped by 4 bases and J by 10 bases; unmatched bases: 10. The germline CDR1 and CDR2 sequences are SGHVS and FQNEAQ. The CDR3 coding sequence is TGTGCCAGCAGCTCTGGGACAGGGGCCTATGATCAGTACTTC. Its protein product is CASSSGTGAYDQYF.

A note on this clonotype: This CDR3 is missing its conserved last phenylalanine or tryptophan, likely due to a read error. The rearrangement joins TRBV10-3 to TRBJ2-7; no reliable D call. V dropped 0 bases and J dropped 1 base, with 16 bases sitting between them. CDR1 is ENHRY and CDR2 is SYGVKD in the germline V gene. This CDR3 comprises 17 residues. CDR3 residues: CAISESPGQAPSYEQYL. The CDR3 bases are TGTGCCATCAGTGAGTCCCCGGGTCAGGCCCCATCCTACGAGCAGTACTTA.

This clonotype has a count of ten or more. The chain links TRBV20-1 to TRBJ1-5; TRBD1 agrees at 9 bases. Germline trimming cut 5 bases from V and 4 bases from J; bases unmatched to any gene: 6. This CDR3 is built from 14 residues. Per germline, CDR1 DFQATT and CDR2 SNEGSKA (reference sequence). The CDR3 DNA reads as TGCAGTGCTCAGAGGGACAGGGATAATCAGCCCCAGCATTTT. It yields the protein CSAQRDRDNQPQHF.

The genes are TRBV4-2 and TRBJ2-7; 9 bases match TRBD2. The CDR3 totals 18 residues. The V segment lost 2 bases and the J segment 2 bases; nucleotides outside the gene matches: 13. Germline CDR1 reads LGHNA; CDR2 reads YNFKEQ. CDR3 residues: CASSQQSGTSRRPYEQYF. The DNA of the CDR3 is TGTGCCAGCAGCCAACAGTCTGGGACTAGCAGGCGACCCTACGAGCAGTACTTC.

The V and J genes are TRBV11-2 and TRBJ2-7, with a tentative D call TRBD1 (6 bases). The germline CDR1 and CDR2 sequences are SGHAT and FQNNGV. This CDR3 is built from 13 residues. Deletions cut 8 bases from V and 8 bases from J, with 19 bases between. In nucleotides, the CDR3 is TGTGCCAGCGGTTTAGATGCCGGGGACAAGCAGTACTTC. This translates into CASGLDAGDKQYF.

As concerns this clonotype: This may stem from a read error, because a much larger clone lies one nucleotide away. The chain has TRBV19 and TRBJ2-1; 8 bases agree with TRBD2. Germline V CDR1 and CDR2: LNHDA, SQIVND (reference sequence). The CDR3 consists of 16 residues. In nucleotides, the CDR3 is TGTTCCAGTACCTCAACGACCGGGACTAGAGACAATGAGCAGTTCTTC. The encoded protein is CSSTSTTGTRDNEQFF.

On this clonotype: The junction departs from the called germline gene at one end, perhaps through a read error. CDR3 residues: CASSFSGRVAEQYF. CDR3 nucleotide sequence: TGTGCAAGCAGTTTTAGCGGGAGGGTTGCCGAACAGTATTTC. The chain is built from TRBV6-5 and TRBJ2-7; 11 nucleotides line up with TRBD2. There are 14 residues in the CDR3. Looked up from germline, CDR1 is MNHEY and CDR2 is SVGAGI.

The chain recombines TRBV30 with TRBJ2-7; D is perhaps TRBD1 (5 bases). This CDR3 is built from 17 residues. Per the germline V gene, CDR1 is GTSNPN and CDR2 is SVGIG (reference sequence). The CDR3 bases are TGTGCCTGGAGACGTTTTTTTAGGGGTTCCGACTCCCACGAGCAGTACGTC. This gives the protein CAWRRFFRGSDSHEQYV.

The rearrangement links TRBV29-1 to TRBJ2-7, with D perhaps TRBD1 (6 bases). Germline V gives CDR1 SQVTM, CDR2 ANQGSEA. The V gene lost 2 bases and the J gene lost 7 bases, with 24 bases spanning the gap. This CDR3 has 16 amino acids. DNA of the CDR3: TGCAGCGTTGAACCCTACGGGTCAGGGGATACTAGGGAGCAGTACTTC. Translated, it gives CSVEPYGSGDTREQYF.

This clonotype was picked up many times. The chain has TRBV7-9 and TRBJ2-3, with D perhaps assigned TRBD1 or TRBD2 (5 bases each). This CDR3 has 15 residues. Germline CDR1 is SEHNR and CDR2 is FQNEAQ (reference sequence). V dropped 3 bases and J dropped 3 bases, with 13 bases sitting between them. The CDR3 DNA follows: TGTGCCAGCAGCTTCGGGGCCTCCGGTACAGATACGCAGTATTTT. This gives the protein CASSFGASGTDTQYF.

Comment on this clonotype: Compared with germline, one end of the junction differs, possibly owing to a read error. V gene TRBV28 combines with J gene TRBJ1-4; possibly TRBD1 for D (5 bases). Per germline, CDR1 MDHEN and CDR2 SYDVKM. This CDR3 is built from 15 residues. CDR3 nucleotide sequence: TGTGCCAGCAGTACCGCGAGCCAGGGAGGGGAAAAACTGGTTTTT. This translates into CASSTASQGGEKLVF.

As regards this clonotype: A much larger clone differs by one base, so this may be a read error. This chain links TRBV5-6 with TRBJ1-2; a possible D gene is TRBD1 (6 bases). The CDR3 totals 14 residues. Germline CDR1 and CDR2: SGHDT and YYEEEE. Trimming took off 2 bases at V and 5 bases at J, with 13 bases between the two ends. The DNA of the CDR3 is TGTGCCAGCAGCTTTCTGGAACAGGGATATGGCTACACCTTC. As protein: CASSFLEQGYGYTF.

The genes are TRBV6-5 and TRBJ2-1; D perhaps matches TRBD1 (6 bases). Trimming left V 5 bases short and J 6 bases short, with 14 bases between. Germline V gives CDR1 MNHEY, CDR2 SVGAGI. The length of the CDR3 is 14 residues. The CDR3 loop reads CASSRGSSGNEQFF. CDR3 DNA: TGTGCCAGCAGTAGGGGGAGCTCAGGCAATGAGCAGTTCTTC.